Shown below are 19 T cell receptor beta chains from a single sample sequenced in a study of T cells in Graves' hyperthyroidism and ophthalmopathy. Amplification targeted TCR beta CDR3 regions from RNA transcripts. HTBI primers drove first-round RT-PCR of the TCR CDR3. TCRdb ran MiXCR on the multiplex PCR reads and lists one entry per CDR3 protein. Of 350,000 to 400,000 distinct CDR3 sequences in the sample, 15% are singletons; the top ten hold approximately 29%. Source material: blood. These receptors were collected from a woman in her twenties or thirties with Graves' hyperthyroidism.

This clonotype was detected ten times or more. V usage is TRBV28 and J usage is TRBJ2-3; D gene unclear. Trimming took 6 bases from V and 2 from J, leaving 9 bases between them. CDR1 and CDR2 (germline): MDHEN, SYDVKM. The CDR3 extends over 13 amino acids. Written as DNA, the CDR3 is TGTGCCAGCAGCAAGCCTGACACAGATACGCAGTATTTT. It encodes CASSKPDTDTQYF.

This clonotype has at least ten counts. V usage is TRBV24-1 and J usage is TRBJ2-7; possible D gene TRBD1, 6 bases. V lost 4 bases to trimming and J lost 5 bases, with 11 bases between them. The CDR3 extends over 13 amino acids. In germline, CDR1 is KGHDR, CDR2 SFDVKD. The CDR3 DNA is TGTGCCACCAGTGACTGGACAGCTAACGAGCAGTACTTC. The encoded protein is CATSDWTANEQYF.

This clonotype turned up a few times. V and J are TRBV15 and TRBJ1-5; D is perhaps TRBD1 (6 bases). The V end was cut by 9 bases, the J end by 2 bases, with 17 bases between. This CDR3 is 15 amino acids long. CDR1 and CDR2 (germline): LNHNV, YYDKDF (reference sequence). The CDR3 coding sequence is TGTGCCACAACCCGGGGGGGGCTGGGCAATCAGCCCCAGCATTTT. It encodes CATTRGGLGNQPQHF.

In its sample, this clonotype was seen many times. The chain carries TRBV12-3 or TRBV12-4 and TRBJ1-5, with D unclear. V dropped 2 bases and J dropped 6 bases, with 5 bases sitting between them. This CDR3 comprises 12 residues. CDR3 nucleotide sequence: TGTGCCAGCAGTTTATCTCTTCAGCCCCAGCATTTT. Its translation is CASSLSLQPQHF.

This clonotype turned up a few times. The chain employs TRBV18 and TRBJ2-1; TRBD2 matches 12 bases. V was pared by 0 bases and J by 2 bases, with 11 bases of the junction left unmatched. Germline V lookup: CDR1 KGHSH, CDR2 LQKENI. The CDR3 contains 20 residues. The CDR3 DNA reads as TGTGCCAGCTCACCACCGAGGACTAGCGGGACCCTCAACCCCTACAATGAGCAGTTCTTC. Residues: CASSPPRTSGTLNPYNEQFF.

This clonotype was counted many times. This rearrangement joins TRBV12-3 or TRBV12-4 to TRBJ2-5; D is perhaps TRBD1 (6 bases). Trimming shortened V by 2 bases and J by 2 bases, and 15 bases separated the two germline ends. The CDR3 loop spans 16 amino acids. CDR3 residues: CASSLSGLDSQETQYF. DNA of the CDR3: TGTGCCAGCAGTTTAAGTGGCCTGGACAGTCAAGAGACCCAGTACTTC.

This clonotype was counted at least ten times. CDR3 sequence: CASSFRDHELAQYF. DNA for the CDR3: TGTGCCAGCAGCTTCCGGGACCATGAGCTTGCGCAGTATTTT. The genes are TRBV13 and TRBJ2-3; TRBD1 or TRBD2 may be the D gene (5 bases each). Trimming pared 3 bases from V and 10 bases from J, leaving 17 bases between. Germline values: CDR1 PRHDT, CDR2 FYEKMQ (reference sequence). CDR3 length: 14 residues.

This clonotype was counted many times. V and J are TRBV5-1 and TRBJ2-1, with D perhaps TRBD1 (7 bases). Trimming shortened V by 7 bases and J by 4 bases, and 21 bases separated the two germline ends. The germline V gene has CDR1 SGHRS and CDR2 YFSETQ. This CDR3 has 16 residues. CDR3 DNA: TGCGCCAGCGGTTCGGGAGTCTTGACAGGGTACAATGAGCAGTTCTTC. This gives the protein CASGSGVLTGYNEQFF.

This clonotype was observed a few times. The rearrangement links TRBV5-4 to TRBJ2-6; the D is unclear. The CDR3 has 16 residues. The germline V gene encodes CDR1 SGHNT and CDR2 YYREEE (reference sequence). V was shortened by 0 bases and J by 2 bases, with 9 bases between the two germline ends. Written as DNA, the CDR3 is TGTGCCAGCAGCTTGGGCAGGCAAACTGGGGCCAACGTCCTGACTTTC. This encodes CASSLGRQTGANVLTF.

In its sample, this clonotype was seen once. The rearrangement uses TRBV10-3 and TRBJ2-3; 7 bases align to TRBD2. Germline CDR1 ENHRY, CDR2 SYGVKD. Germline trimming cut 3 bases from V and 3 bases from J; bases unmatched to any gene: 6. The CDR3 covers 15 residues. As DNA, the CDR3 is TGTGCCATCAGTGATGGCGGGAGTAGAACAGATACGCAGTATTTT. Translated, it gives CAISDGGSRTDTQYF.

The chain links TRBV10-3 to TRBJ2-7, with 14 nucleotides matching TRBD2. This CDR3 is built from 20 residues. With V trimmed by 4 bases and J by 0 bases, 14 bases remained unmatched. From germline, CDR1 is ENHRY and CDR2 SYGVKD. The CDR3 loop reads CAISGGHRGLAGASSYEQYF. The DNA of the CDR3 is TGTGCCATCAGTGGGGGCCACAGGGGACTAGCGGGGGCAAGCTCCTACGAGCAGTACTTC.

The chain links TRBV14 to TRBJ2-1; 8 bases are a match to TRBD2. CDR1 and CDR2 (germline): SGHDN, FVKESK. With V trimmed by 1 base and J by 9 bases, 5 bases remained unmatched. This CDR3 contains 14 residues. The CDR3 here is CASSQGGLEVEQFF. The CDR3, as DNA: TGTGCCAGCAGCCAAGGGGGACTAGAGGTTGAGCAGTTCTTC.

This clonotype was observed at least ten times. The rearrangement links TRBV28 to TRBJ1-2; D call uncertain. V dropped 8 bases and J dropped 0 bases, with 13 bases sitting between them. CDR3 length equals 14 residues. Germline values: CDR1 MDHEN, CDR2 SYDVKM. CDR3 bases: TGTGCCAGCCAGTTGTCGCAGTCTAACTATGGCTACACCTTC. Amino acids: CASQLSQSNYGYTF.

This clonotype was observed at least ten times. This chain connects TRBV3-1 to TRBJ2-1, with 10 bases that match TRBD2. Trimming at V came to 4 bases and at J to 6 bases, leaving 3 bases not matched to a gene. The CDR3 has 14 amino acids. Germline values: CDR1 LGHDT, CDR2 YNNKEL (reference sequence). The CDR3 nucleotides are TGTGCCAGCAGCCTGGGACTAGCGACCAATGAGCAGTTCTTC. It yields the protein CASSLGLATNEQFF.

This clonotype was counted ten times or more. The chain joins TRBV30 to TRBJ2-1, with D tentatively TRBD2 (6 bases). V lost 4 bases to trimming and J lost 8 bases, with 9 bases between them. Germline loops: CDR1 GTSNPN, CDR2 SVGIG (reference sequence). This CDR3 is built from 11 residues. DNA of the CDR3: TGTGCCTGGAACGGGAGACATGAGCAGTTCTTC. Translated: CAWNGRHEQFF.

At least ten counts were recorded for this clonotype. V is TRBV5-1 and J is TRBJ1-1; possible D gene TRBD1, 6 bases. The CDR3 is made up of 14 amino acids. CDR1 and CDR2 from the germline V gene are SGHRS and YFSETQ. Trimming stripped 4 bases from V and 0 bases from J, with 10 bases between. The CDR3 DNA is TGCGCCAGCAGCGGGACACAGGTGAACACTGAAGCTTTCTTT. This encodes CASSGTQVNTEAFF. The variable domain in full, completed from reference TRBV5-1 and TRBJ1-1, reads KAGVTQTPRYLIKTRGQQVTLSCSPISGHRSVSWYQQTPGQGLQFLFEYFSETQRNKGNFPGRFSGRQFSNSRSEMNVSTLELGDSALYLCASSGTQVNTEAFFGQGTRLTVV.

The CDR3 sequence is CAIRPGLAGVFEQYF. The CDR3 nucleotides read TGTGCCATCAGACCCGGACTAGCGGGAGTCTTCGAGCAGTACTTC. This chain links TRBV10-3 with TRBJ2-7; 13 bases are a match to TRBD2. Germline V gene sequence: CDR1 ENHRY, CDR2 SYGVKD. Trimming at V came to 6 bases and at J to 6 bases, leaving 8 bases not matched to a gene. The CDR3 is made up of 15 amino acids.

Many counts were recorded for this clonotype. This CDR3 reads CASSSGLAGASSYNEQFF. CDR3 nucleotides: TGTGCCAGCAGCTCAGGACTAGCGGGAGCTAGCTCCTACAATGAGCAGTTCTTC. The gene calls are TRBV11-2 and TRBJ2-1; 13 bases align to TRBD2. V gave up 4 bases and J gave up 0 bases; unmatched junction bases: 6. Per germline, CDR1 SGHAT and CDR2 FQNNGV. The CDR3 runs 18 residues. Supplemented by reference TRBV11-2 and TRBJ2-1, the full variable domain reads EAGVAQSPRYKIIEKRQSVAFWCNPISGHATLYWYQQILGQGPKLLIQFQNNGVVDDSQLPKDRFSAERLKGVDSTLKIQPAKLEDSAVYLCASSSGLAGASSYNEQFFGPGTRLTVL.

This clonotype was counted many times. This rearrangement joins TRBV6-2 or TRBV6-3 to TRBJ2-3; D ambiguous. Per the germline V gene, CDR1 is MNHEY and CDR2 is SVGEGT. The CDR3 loop spans 12 amino acids. Trimming removed 3 bases from V and 5 bases from J, with 6 bases in between. The chain's CDR3 is CASSYGVDTQYF. In nucleotides, the CDR3 is TGTGCCAGCAGTTATGGGGTAGATACGCAGTATTTT.